This T cell receptor (beta chain) stems from a study of blood T cells in healthy people across ages. Turning to this clonotype: Antigen: not known.

Notes on the study in general: A strong correlation between TCR beta diversity and naive T cell percentage was seen.

Combining a sample-barcoded 5' primer with a J-beta primer mix, a second PCR ran for about 6 to 11 cycles. MiXCR was run by TCRdb on the 5' RACE reads, yielding one entry per CDR3 protein. The repertoire includes approximately 1.5 million distinct CDR3 sequences, roughly two fifths of them detected once, and about 4% sits in the top ten. Sequencing input: blood. The clonotype originates from a woman in her late teens or twenties in good health.

CDR3 nucleotides: TGTGCCAGCAGCGAGGGGGTGGGGGGGCAAGAGACCCAGTACTTC. This encodes CASSEGVGGQETQYF. This chain links TRBV9 with TRBJ2-5; tentatively, D is TRBD2 (7 bases). The CDR3 is 15 residues long. Germline CDR1 reads SGDLS; CDR2 reads YYNGEE. V lost 3 bases and J lost 2, with 14 bases in between.